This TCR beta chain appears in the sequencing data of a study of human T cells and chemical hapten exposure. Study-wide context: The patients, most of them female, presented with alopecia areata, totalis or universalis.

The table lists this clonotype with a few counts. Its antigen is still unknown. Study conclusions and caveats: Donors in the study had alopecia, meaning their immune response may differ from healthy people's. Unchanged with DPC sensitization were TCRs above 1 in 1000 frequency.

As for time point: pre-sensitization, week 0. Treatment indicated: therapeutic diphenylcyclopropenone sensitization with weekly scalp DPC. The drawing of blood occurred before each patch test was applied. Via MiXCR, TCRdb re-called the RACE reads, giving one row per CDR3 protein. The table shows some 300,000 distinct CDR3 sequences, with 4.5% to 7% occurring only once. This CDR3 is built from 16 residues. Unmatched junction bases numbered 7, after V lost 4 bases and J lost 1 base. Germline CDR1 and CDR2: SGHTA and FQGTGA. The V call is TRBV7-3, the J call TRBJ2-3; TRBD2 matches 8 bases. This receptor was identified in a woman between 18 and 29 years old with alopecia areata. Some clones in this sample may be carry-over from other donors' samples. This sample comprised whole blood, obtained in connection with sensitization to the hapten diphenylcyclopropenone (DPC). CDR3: CASSSTGTRGTDTQYF. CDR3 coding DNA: TGTGCCAGCAGCTCCACCGGGACTAGGGGCACAGATACGCAGTATTTT.